This TCR beta chain is drawn from a study of cytomegalovirus exposure and HLA in healthy donors. V lost 4 bases and J 5 bases, leaving 12 bases between the germline ends. Germline V gene lookup returns CDR1 LNHDA and CDR2 SQIVND (reference sequence). The CDR3 loop spans 14 amino acids. A multiplex PCR was run with 60 Vbeta primers and 13 Jbeta primers. This table comes from immunoSEQ multiplex PCR, and its TCRdb copy is limited to in-frame clones, with some not included. The profile shows about 81,000 clones, around 80% of them singletons. The chain links TRBV19 to TRBJ1-5; tentative D call: TRBD1 (6 bases). This TCR was sampled from a man aged 50-60 years in good health and CMV-seropositive. Material for sequencing was PBMCs. The CDR3 DNA follows: TGTGCCAGTAGTACCATACAGGGTTATCAGCCCCAGCATTTT. This translates into CASSTIQGYQPQHF. Looking up the rest from reference TRBV19 and TRBJ1-5 gives the full variable domain: DGGITQSPKYLFRKEGQNVTLSCEQNLNHDAMYWYRQDPGQGLRLIYYSQIVNDFQKGDIAEGYSVSREKKESFPLTVTSAQKNPTAFYLCASSTIQGYQPQHFGDGTRLSIL.